The 4 T cell receptor beta chains in this list originate from one sample, sequenced in a study of Ad26.COV2.S vaccination and SARS-CoV-2 variants (dated by TCRdb to 2020 to 2022). What the treatment or condition label conveys for this sample: approximately 18 received Ad26.COV2.S at low or high dose, single or two shots; about 5 received placebo; per-sample allocation not given. Repertoires of vaccine and placebo recipients were sequenced from samples collected on day 63 after the first injection. The method was the immunoSEQ multiplex PCR assay. TCRdb mirrors the immuneACCESS table, restricted to in-frame sequences. Some clones are absent from its copies; in checked studies, under half trace to an unresolved V gene, and the reason for the others is unknown. The sample yields under 500,000 clones; 92% were counted once. The top ten constitute around 1.8% of the sample. The source material was peripheral blood, sampled in a trial of Ad26.COV2.S vaccine versus placebo. These receptors all come from a person between 18 and 59 years old who received the Ad26.COV2.S COVID-19 vaccine or a placebo.

The V gene is TRBV15, the J gene TRBJ1-2, with D uncertain. V was pared by 7 bases and J by 8 bases, with 17 bases between. CDR3 length: 13 residues. Germline values: CDR1 LNHNV, CDR2 YYDKDF (reference sequence). CDR3 nucleotide sequence: TGTGCCACCACCGATTTCCGGGGATACGGCTACACCTTC. Protein sequence: CATTDFRGYGYTF.

The chain links TRBV18 to TRBJ2-5; the match to TRBD1 covers 8 bases. The CDR3 consists of 17 residues. Germline V gene lookup returns CDR1 KGHSH and CDR2 LQKENI. V trimming: 4 bases; J trimming: 4 bases; junction bases outside the gene matches: 14. The CDR3 spells CASSLAGGALVGETQYF. In DNA, the CDR3 is TGTGCCAGCTCACTTGCAGGGGGCGCGTTGGTCGGAGAGACCCAGTACTTC.

This chain joins TRBV5-8 and TRBJ2-7, with 8 bases matching TRBD1. CDR3 length equals 15 residues. V lost 3 bases and J lost 0; bases outside the gene matches: 5. Germline V gives CDR1 SGHTS, CDR2 YDEGEE. CDR3 residues: CASSWRTGISYEQYF. The CDR3, as DNA: TGTGCCAGCAGCTGGAGGACAGGGATCTCCTACGAGCAGTACTTC.

The chain has TRBV14 and TRBJ1-1; 8 bases line up with TRBD1. The CDR3 spans 15 residues. Germline V gene sequence: CDR1 SGHDN, CDR2 FVKESK. Losses at the gene ends were 2 bases for V and 0 bases for J; bases not matched to a gene: 2. CDR3 sequence reads: CASSQQGALNTEAFF. The CDR3, as DNA: TGTGCCAGCAGCCAACAGGGGGCCCTGAACACTGAAGCTTTCTTT. The variable domain in full, with the rest retrieved from reference TRBV14 and TRBJ1-1, is EAGVTQFPSHSVIEKGQTVTLRCDPISGHDNLYWYRRVMGKEIKFLLHFVKESKQDESGMPNNRFLAERTGGTYSTLKVQPAELEDSGVYFCASSQQGALNTEAFFGQGTRLTVV.